These 17 T cell receptor beta chains came from one sample sequenced in a study of blood T cell repertoires in COVID-19. Clones were sequenced by immunoSEQ multiplex PCR, and TCRdb holds only the in-frame ones, with some missing. The sample contains around 98,000 clones, around 75% of which appear only once. Sequencing used peripheral blood. The receptors were sampled from a man aged 65 to 79 with acute or convalescent COVID-19.

This rearrangement joins TRBV18 to TRBJ2-3; D might be TRBD1 (6 bases). Germline assignment: CDR1 KGHSH and CDR2 LQKENI. The CDR3 extends over 15 amino acids. Trimming removed 3 bases from V and 2 bases from J, with 12 bases in between. The DNA of the CDR3 is TGTGCCAGCTCACCGCAGGGGTATTACACAGATACGCAGTATTTT. This encodes CASSPQGYYTDTQYF. Looking up the rest from reference TRBV18 and TRBJ2-3 gives the full variable domain: NAGVMQNPRHLVRRRGQEARLRCSPMKGHSHVYWYRQLPEEGLKFMVYLQKENIIDESGMPKERFSAEFPKEGPSILRIQQVVRGDSAAYFCASSPQGYYTDTQYFGPGTRLTVL.

The chain recombines TRBV27 with TRBJ1-1; D is uncertain. Trimming stripped 3 bases from V and 9 bases from J, with 8 bases between. The CDR3 has 11 residues. CDR1 MNHEY and CDR2 SMNVEV come from the germline V gene (reference sequence). The CDR3 DNA follows: TGTGCCAGCAGTTTCCCCGGGAAAGCTTTCTTT. Amino acids: CASSFPGKAFF.

The chain links TRBV7-6 to TRBJ1-6, with 8 positions matching TRBD1. The CDR3 is made up of 15 amino acids. The V segment lost 6 bases and the J segment 6 bases; nucleotides outside the gene matches: 7. CDR1 is SGHVS and CDR2 is FNYEAQ in the germline V gene. The CDR3 DNA follows: TGTGCCAGCAGTACTCGGACAGGGATTAATTCACCCCTCCACTTT. Translating it yields CASSTRTGINSPLHF.

CDR3 protein: CASSAGNSGAQYF. DNA of the CDR3: TGTGCCAGCAGCGCAGGAAATAGCGGGGCGCAGTATTTT. V and J are TRBV9 and TRBJ2-3, with 8 bases lining up with TRBD2. Germline V gene sequence: CDR1 SGDLS, CDR2 YYNGEE. The CDR3 sequence is 13 residues long. Trimming cost V 3 bases and J 10 bases; bases outside gene matches: 7.

This chain joins TRBV9 and TRBJ1-1; maybe TRBD1 (5 bases). Trimming removed 3 bases at V and 4 bases at J, with 13 bases between. The CDR3 length is 14 residues. Germline-derived CDR1 and CDR2 are SGDLS and YYNGEE. The chain's CDR3 is CASSAQGRGTEAFF. CDR3 DNA sequence: TGTGCCAGCAGCGCCCAGGGTAGGGGCACTGAAGCTTTCTTT.

J is TRBJ2-6 and V is TRBV6-6; 7 nucleotides agree with TRBD1. With V trimmed by 5 bases and J by 0 bases, 4 bases remained unmatched. CDR3 length: 16 amino acids. The V gene's germline CDR1 is MNHNY and CDR2 SVGAGI (reference sequence). The CDR3 DNA is TGTGCCAGCAGTGGACAGGTTTTCTCTGGGGCCAACGTCCTGACTTTC. Translating gives CASSGQVFSGANVLTF.

This clone was recorded once. This sequence joins TRBV30 and TRBJ2-2, with 8 bases lining up with TRBD1. CDR1 is GTSNPN and CDR2 is SVGIG in the germline V gene (reference sequence). V lost 2 bases and J lost 5; bases outside the gene matches: 7. The CDR3 covers 15 residues. The CDR3 DNA follows: TGTGCCTGGAGTCAGGGGGCTATGCGGACCGGGGAGCTGTTTTTT. Protein: CAWSQGAMRTGELFF.

The chain couples TRBV6-4 to TRBJ2-5, with no clear D. Germline V gene data show CDR1 as MRHNA and CDR2 as SNTAGT. This CDR3 has 13 residues. Trimming cost V 4 bases and J 5 bases, with 11 bases left between them. The CDR3 here is CASSVDIEETQYF. In DNA, the CDR3 is TGTGCCAGCAGTGTCGACATCGAGGAGACCCAGTACTTC.

The V and J genes are TRBV28 and TRBJ1-5; 7 nucleotides align to TRBD1. The V gene's germline CDR1 is MDHEN and CDR2 SYDVKM. CDR3 length: 19 amino acids. V lost 3 bases to trimming and J lost 4 bases; unmatched junction nucleotides: 18. CDR3 in DNA: TGTGCCAGCAGTTTGCCGCCCTTTCAGGGGGGACGGCGAAATCAGCCCCAGCATTTT. Amino acids: CASSLPPFQGGRRNQPQHF.

The chain carries TRBV19 and TRBJ1-5, with 8 bases that match TRBD1. This CDR3 is built from 14 residues. CDR1 is LNHDA and CDR2 is SQIVND in the germline V gene (reference sequence). J was trimmed by 6 bases and V by 8 bases; bases with no gene match: 9. CDR3 in amino acids: CASRTGGIGQPQHF. As DNA, the CDR3 is TGTGCCAGTCGTACAGGGGGTATAGGTCAGCCCCAGCATTTT.

CDR3 bases: TGTGCCTGGATGCGGTTGAGAAGGAACACTGAAGCTTTCTTT. It encodes CAWMRLRRNTEAFF. The V gene is TRBV30, the J gene TRBJ1-1, with D unclear. The CDR3 is 14 amino acids. Trimming removed 4 bases from V and 1 base from J, with 13 bases in between. In germline, CDR1 is GTSNPN, CDR2 SVGIG (reference sequence).

A single count supports this clone. The same CDR3 can be traced to other DNA sequences in this sample. V and J are TRBV3-1 (or the pseudogene TRBV3-2) and TRBJ1-3, with D hard to call. CDR1 is LGHDT, CDR2 YNNKEL, per germline (reference sequence). This CDR3 has 13 residues. V shed 3 bases and J shed 0 bases, with 3 bases lying between them. CDR3 nucleotides: TGTGCCAGCAGCCAGAGCTCTGGAAACACCATATATTTT. Translating it yields CASSQSSGNTIYF.

The count of this clone is one. The CDR3 protein is CATSRGTSGHRTLTDTQYF. The CDR3 nucleotides read TGTGCCACCAGCAGAGGGACTAGCGGCCACCGAACCCTCACAGATACGCAGTATTTT. This chain links TRBV15 with TRBJ2-3; the match to TRBD2 covers 10 bases. Germline-derived CDR1 and CDR2 are LNHNV and YYDKDF (reference sequence). Trimming cost V 1 base and J 2 bases; bases outside gene matches: 12. The CDR3 has 19 residues.

The chain has TRBV2 and TRBJ2-1; 9 positions agree with TRBD2. The CDR3 is 14 amino acids. V lost 8 bases and J lost 9; bases outside the gene matches: 11. Germline values: CDR1 SNHLY, CDR2 FYNNEI. CDR3 DNA: TGTGCCAGCTTTCGCGATGCGGGAGGGGTTGAGCAGTTCTTC. This sequence encodes CASFRDAGGVEQFF. The variable domain in full, completed from reference TRBV2 and TRBJ2-1, reads EPEVTQTPSHQVTQMGQEVILRCVPISNHLYFYWYRQILGQKVEFLVSFYNNEISEKSEIFDDQFSVERPDGSNFTLKIRSTKLEDSAMYFCASFRDAGGVEQFFGPGTRLTVL.

This clone was observed a few times. The genes are TRBV19 and TRBJ2-1, with D maybe TRBD1 (6 bases). CDR3 length: 13 amino acids. Trimming took 3 bases from V and 5 from J, leaving 8 bases between them. Per the germline V gene, CDR1 is LNHDA and CDR2 is SQIVND (reference sequence). The CDR3: CASSMDSNNEQFF. CDR3 coding DNA: TGTGCCAGTAGTATGGACAGCAACAATGAGCAGTTCTTC.

The chain is built from TRBV5-1 and TRBJ1-2; D might be TRBD1 (5 bases). Looked up from germline, CDR1 is SGHRS and CDR2 is YFSETQ. The V end lost 0 bases, the J end lost 1 base, and 7 bases lay between the germline ends. The CDR3 length is 14 residues. CDR3 in amino acids: CASSLAGGNYGYTF. For the CDR3, the DNA is TGCGCCAGCAGCTTGGCCGGGGGTAACTATGGCTACACCTTC.

This chain connects TRBV5-4 to TRBJ2-7; tentative D call: TRBD2 (6 bases). Trimming took off 4 bases at V and 1 base at J, with 12 bases between the two ends. Germline V CDR1 and CDR2: SGHNT, YYREEE (reference sequence). This CDR3 has 14 residues. The CDR3 sequence: CASSRPGTSYEQYF. CDR3 sequence (DNA): TGTGCCAGCAGCCGTCCCGGGACTTCCTACGAGCAGTACTTC.